A selection of T cell receptor beta chains follows, all from one sample in a study of response to subunit inactivated influenza vaccine. Each CDR3 protein gets one entry after TCRdb re-called the RT-PCR reads with MiXCR. The data contain hundreds of thousands of distinct CDR3 sequences, around 8% of them singletons. The material sequenced was PBMCs from blood, taken roughly 24 months after vaccination. These receptor sequences come from a man between 50 and 75 years old who received an inactivated influenza vaccine. Each CDR3 is given with its conserved first and last residue. The order of the fields is V gene, J gene, D gene, clone size, CDR3 DNA, CDR3 protein. A D gene is named only where the DNA matches it firmly. Clone size, where shown, is once, few, many, or a class for clones that have expanded.

TRBV20-1	TRBJ1-1	-	few	TGCAGTGCTAGACTACCCACCGGGCCCCCGGGCACTGAAGCTTTCTTT	CSARLPTGPPGTEAFF
TRBV5-1	TRBJ2-7	TRBD1	few	TGCGCCAGCAGCTTGCAGCCGGGACAGGGGTTCTACGAGCAGTACTTC	CASSLQPGQGFYEQYF
TRBV18	TRBJ2-2	-	many	TGTGCCAGCTCGCCTACTAGGGCCGGGGAGCTGTTTTTT	CASSPTRAGELFF
TRBV3-1	TRBJ1-1	-	many	TGTGCCAGCAGCCAGACGGTGAACACTGAAGCTTTCTTT	CASSQTVNTEAFF
TRBV18	TRBJ1-5	-	medium-sized	TGTGCCAGCTCACCTTCAGGACCGCTATATAGCAATCAGCCCCAGCATTTT	CASSPSGPLYSNQPQHF
TRBV7-9	TRBJ2-7	-	-	TGTGCCAGCAGTCTCCTGGGCGGAGTCTCCTACGAGCAGTACTTC	CASSLLGGVSYEQYF
TRBV6-1	TRBJ2-1	-	many	TGTGCCAGCAGAACCCGGGGACTGTTCACCAATGAGCAGTTCTTC	CASRTRGLFTNEQFF
TRBV10-3	TRBJ2-2	TRBD1	many	TGTGCCATACGACAGGGGTTGGACACCGGGGAGCTGTTTTTT	CAIRQGLDTGELFF
TRBV6-5	TRBJ2-3	TRBD2	-	TGTGCCAGCAGTTACGCCGGGGGGGGTCGCACAGATACGCAGTATTTT	CASSYAGGGRTDTQYF
TRBV14	TRBJ2-7	-	many	TGTGCCAGCAGCCCCCATCAGGGTTCTTACGAGCAGTACTTC	CASSPHQGSYEQYF
TRBV4-3	TRBJ1-4	-	few	TGCGCCAGCAGCCAAGACCAGACTTTCGAAAAACTGTTTTTT	CASSQDQTFEKLFF
TRBV20-1	TRBJ2-5	-	-	TGCAGTGCTAGAGATCAATCAGGGCGGGAGACCCAGTACTTC	CSARDQSGRETQYF
TRBV11-2	TRBJ2-3	TRBD2	many	TGTGCCAGCAGCCTAGCGGGGACCACAGATACGCAGTATTTT	CASSLAGTTDTQYF
TRBV20-1	TRBJ2-3	-	many	TGCAGTGCTAGGGTATATGGGGGGCCAGATACGCAGTATTTT	CSARVYGGPDTQYF
TRBV7-2	TRBJ2-3	TRBD1	few	TGTGCCTCTCCAGGGGGTAGTGGAGATACGCAGTATTTT	CASPGGSGDTQYF
TRBV20-1	TRBJ2-7	TRBD1	many	TGCAGTGCACCGGGACAGGGGCTTTACGAGCAGTACTTC	CSAPGQGLYEQYF
TRBV7-3	TRBJ2-1	-	-	TGTGCCAGCAGCTCGCTAGCGAGCACCTACAATGAGCAGTTCTTC	CASSSLASTYNEQFF
TRBV20-1	TRBJ2-5	-	-	TGCAGTGTTAGAGTTCCGGGGAACCAAGAGACCCAGTACTTC	CSVRVPGNQETQYF
TRBV12-3/TRBV12-4	TRBJ1-2	-	many	TGTGCCAGCAGTGTGACCAGGGGAGGTTCTGTCTACACCTTC	CASSVTRGGSVYTF
TRBV10-3	TRBJ2-7	TRBD1	few	TGTGCCATCAGTGAGCCTGGGACAGGGGGCTCCTACGAGCAGTACTTC	CAISEPGTGGSYEQYF
TRBV5-6	TRBJ1-2	TRBD1	few	TGTGCCAGCAGCGTCGGACAGGGGGCTTACTATGGCTACACCTTC	CASSVGQGAYYGYTF
TRBV5-1	TRBJ2-3	-	few	TGCGCCAGCAGCTTGTCTGGGGAGGTAGATACGCAGTATTTT	CASSLSGEVDTQYF
TRBV18	TRBJ1-1	TRBD1	-	TGTGCCAGCTCGGAGACAGGGGGCCGACTGCTTGCTGAAGCTTTCTTT	CASSETGGRLLAEAFF
TRBV12-3/TRBV12-4	TRBJ2-5	-	many	TGTGCCAGCAGTTTAACTTTCTGGGGAGAGACCCAGTACTTC	CASSLTFWGETQYF
TRBV6-5	TRBJ2-3	-	few	TGTGCCAGCAGTTACTCGACAGACCCCATAACTAGCACAGATACGCAGTATTTT	CASSYSTDPITSTDTQYF
TRBV11-2	TRBJ2-2	-	few	TGTGCCAGCGACCTGATTCGAGAAGGAGCCGGGGAGCTGTTTTTT	CASDLIREGAGELFF
TRBV7-9	TRBJ2-1	-	-	TGTGCCAGCAGCTTTGGGCCAGGACAGACGAGGGATGAGCAGTTCTTC	CASSFGPGQTRDEQFF
TRBV20-1	TRBJ1-6	-	-	TGCAGTGCTAGAGAGGGTGTCGCGGACATGGGAACCCTCCACTTT	CSAREGVADMGTLHF
TRBV5-1	TRBJ1-1	-	-	TGCGCCAGCAGCTTGTCGGATAACACTGAAGCTTTCTTT	CASSLSDNTEAFF
TRBV28	TRBJ1-5	-	few	TGTGCCAGCAGGGGCAGGGGAGGCGTTCAGCCCCAGCATTTT	CASRGRGGVQPQHF
TRBV18	TRBJ2-2	TRBD2	-	TGTGCCAGCTCCCCCAGCGGGACGACCACCGGGGAGCTGTTTTTT	CASSPSGTTTGELFF
TRBV4-3	TRBJ2-3	TRBD2	many	TGCGCCAGCAGCCAAGATTTGGCGGGGGGGCCTGGTGATACGCAGTATTTT	CASSQDLAGGPGDTQYF
TRBV5-1	TRBJ1-2	-	-	TGCGCCAGCAGCTTGGCCGCCGCGACGGGTGGCTACACCTTC	CASSLAAATGGYTF
TRBV7-2	TRBJ2-7	-	many	TGTGCCAGCAGCTTATCCACAGGCCGGATCTCCTACGAGCAGTACTTC	CASSLSTGRISYEQYF
TRBV3-1	TRBJ2-7	-	many	TGTGCCAGCAGCCAAGGGTCAATCTCCTACGAGCAGTACTTC	CASSQGSISYEQYF
TRBV11-1	TRBJ2-5	-	-	TGTGCCAGCAGCCAAAGATACGACAACAGGATTCTGGGAGAGACCCAGTACTTC	CASSQRYDNRILGETQYF
TRBV20-1	TRBJ2-1	-	-	TGCAGTGCTAGCTACAGGGCCCCTAGCTCCTACAATGAGCAGTTCTTC	CSASYRAPSSYNEQFF
TRBV10-2	TRBJ1-1	-	-	TGCGCCAGCAGTGCCAGCGATCGCCACACTGAAGCTTTCTTT	CASSASDRHTEAFF
TRBV9	TRBJ2-3	TRBD2	-	TGTGCCAGCAGCTCGGCTGGCGGGAGTGTAGATACGCAGTATTTT	CASSSAGGSVDTQYF
TRBV4-1	TRBJ1-1	TRBD1	few	TGCGCCAGCAGCCAACCGGACAGGGAGAACACTGAAGCTTTCTTT	CASSQPDRENTEAFF
TRBV27	TRBJ2-1	-	-	TGTGCCAGCAGTTTATCGAGGGTGGGGGGTGAGCAGTTCTTC	CASSLSRVGGEQFF
TRBV12-3/TRBV12-4	TRBJ2-2	-	-	TGTGCCAGCAGTGTACAGAGAAACACCGGGGAGCTGTTTTTT	CASSVQRNTGELFF
TRBV12-3/TRBV12-4	TRBJ1-2	-	few	TGTGCCAGCAGTTTAAAGGTGCTCCATGGCTACACCTTC	CASSLKVLHGYTF
TRBV7-6	TRBJ2-7	-	many	TGTGCCAGCAGCCCAAGGACTAAATACGAGCAGTACTTC	CASSPRTKYEQYF
TRBV29-1	TRBJ2-5	TRBD2	-	TGCAGCGTTGAACTAGCGGGAGAGGGTGAGACCCAGTACTTC	CSVELAGEGETQYF
TRBV7-9	TRBJ2-5	TRBD2	few	TGTGCCAGCAGCTTGACAACAGGGACTAGACAAGAGACCCAGTACTTC	CASSLTTGTRQETQYF
TRBV6-5	TRBJ2-5	-	few	TGTGCCAGCAGGCAGGGTCAAGAGACCCAGTACTTC	CASRQGQETQYF
TRBV5-1	TRBJ1-1	-	-	TGCGCCAGCAGCTTGGCCGGGGAGGGCACTGAAGCTTTCTTT	CASSLAGEGTEAFF
TRBV4-3	TRBJ2-2	-	many	TGCGCCAGCAGCCAGTTTAGGGGAGGAACCGGGGAGCTGTTTTTT	CASSQFRGGTGELFF
TRBV4-1	TRBJ2-5	TRBD2	few	TGCGCCAGCAGCCAAGAGACTAGCGGGGGTCAAGAGACCCAGTACTTC	CASSQETSGGQETQYF
TRBV5-1	TRBJ2-4	-	few	TGCGCCAGCAGCGTAGGGAGCGGGAACATTCAGTACTTC	CASSVGSGNIQYF
TRBV7-9	TRBJ1-2	-	-	TGTGCCAGCAGCGCACATGGCTACACCTTC	CASSAHGYTF
TRBV7-2	TRBJ2-3	TRBD2	-	TGTGCCAGCAGCTCTTCCGGGACTAGCGGGAGGGTTACGCAGTATTTT	CASSSSGTSGRVTQYF
TRBV10-3	TRBJ2-2	TRBD1	many	TGTGCCATCATGTCTGCAGGGGGTAGTACCGGGGAGCTGTTTTTT	CAIMSAGGSTGELFF
TRBV14	TRBJ2-1	TRBD2	-	TGTGCCAGCAGCCAAGAACTGCGGGGGACGTCCAATGAGCAGTTCTTC	CASSQELRGTSNEQFF